There are a few counts of the clone carrying this T cell receptor beta chain. The antigen is not known. TCR cDNA, made by 5'RACE template switching, carried an added universal primer site and UMIs. TCRdb re-called the 5' RACE reads with MiXCR, one entry per CDR3 protein. The profile covers nearly 300,000 distinct CDR3 sequences, with 7.5% to 9.5% appearing a single time and about 3% taken by the ten largest. The sample comes from a study of T cells after yellow fever vaccination. Overall study findings and caveats: Re-detected after boosting: most primary clones, approximately 97% of CD4 and roughly 90% of CD8.

V was shortened by 8 bases and J by 5 bases, with 19 bases between the two germline ends. The CDR3 contains 15 residues. J is TRBJ1-5 and V is TRBV12-3 or TRBV12-4; possibly TRBD1 for D (5 bases). Sequenced material: CD4+ T cells sorted from PBMCs, taken 5 days after the yellow fever booster vaccination. This TCR was recovered from a man younger than 35 who received the YFV17D yellow fever vaccine. CDR3 DNA: TGTGCCAGCGGCAACGGGGCGGTCGCCCATCAGCCCCAGCATTTT. It translates to CASGNGAVAHQPQHF.